The clone carrying this T cell receptor (beta chain) was recorded a few times. Germline CDR1 reads LNHNV; CDR2 reads YYDKDF (reference sequence). V was cut by 3 bases and J by 2 bases, with 6 bases left in between. This CDR3 has 13 amino acids. From RNA transcripts, TCR beta CDR3 regions were amplified. HTBI primers were the set used in a first-round RT-PCR of the TCR CDR3. TCRdb called the multiplex PCR reads again in MiXCR, with one record for every CDR3 protein. The table has hundreds of thousands of distinct CDR3 sequences, about 15% seen once. The data originate from a study of T cells in Graves' hyperthyroidism and ophthalmopathy.

The V call is TRBV15, the J call TRBJ2-3; D remains unclear. This sequence originates from a man between 18 and 35 years old with Graves' ophthalmopathy. The sequenced sample was blood. The CDR3 spells CATSRDHTDTQYF. CDR3 nucleotide sequence: TGTGCCACCAGCAGGGACCACACAGATACGCAGTATTTT.